Ten or more counts support the clone carrying this TCR beta chain. Its antigen is currently unknown. The entry originates in a study of glioma-infiltrating T cells after dendritic cell vaccination. Notes on the study in general: Patients with more pretreatment TILs had longer time to progression and survival.

PBMC sampling occurred before vaccination, two weeks after the third dose, and at progression. V shed 5 bases and J shed 6 bases, with 11 bases lying between them. The germline CDR1 and CDR2 sequences are MDHEN and SYDVKM. This CDR3 spans 13 amino acids. Input was 2 ug genomic DNA, or all available if less. The primer mix had 60 V beta and 13 J beta primers. The method was immunoSEQ multiplex PCR; TCRdb's version includes in-frame clones alone and lacks a portion of them. This repertoire shows some 100,000 clones, about four fifths found once; its top ten account for over 5%. The V call is TRBV28, the J call TRBJ2-4; possibly TRBD1 for D (5 bases). The sample was blood, taken before dendritic cell vaccination. The TCR originated in a human donor with glioblastoma. The CDR3 loop is CASSGAGVNIQYF. The CDR3 bases are TGTGCCAGCAGTGGGGCTGGGGTAAACATTCAGTACTTC. The whole variable domain, remainder taken from reference TRBV28 and TRBJ2-4, is DVKVTQSSRYLVKRTGEKVFLECVQDMDHENMFWYRQDPGLGLRLIYFSYDVKMKEKGDIPEGYSVSREKKERFSLILESASTNQTSMYLCASSGAGVNIQYFGAGTRLSVL.